Each of the 26 T cell receptor beta chains below was sequenced from the same sample in a study of glioma-infiltrating T cells. Using RNA template, CDR3s of TCR alpha and beta were amplified with iRepertoire arm-PCR. From the multiplex PCR reads, TCRdb called clonotypes with MiXCR, one entry per CDR3 protein. The sample records more than 95,000 distinct CDR3 sequences, more than 20% being singletons. Sequencing input: glioma tissue, nonneoplastic brain tissue, or PBMCs (not recorded which). The receptor set was obtained from a human donor with low-grade glioma or glioblastoma, undergoing nonglioma brain surgery, or in good health (not recorded which).

This clonotype was counted between two and nine times. The genes are TRBV29-1 and TRBJ1-2, with D possibly being TRBD1 (5 bases). CDR3 length: 12 amino acids. Germline CDR1 reads SQVTM; CDR2 reads ANQGSEA. Trimming took off 1 base at V and 4 bases at J, with 7 bases between the two ends. The CDR3 nucleotides are TGCAGCGTTGAAGGGGGCTTCTATGGCTACACCTTC. Translation gives CSVEGGFYGYTF.

This clonotype has a count of ten or more. For the CDR3, the DNA is TGTGCCAGCAGGGATGGGACAGGGAGCTCCTACGAGCAGTACTTC. It codes for CASRDGTGSSYEQYF. The chain combines TRBV6-1 with TRBJ2-7, with TRBD1 identical over 9 bases. This CDR3 has 15 residues. With V trimmed by 6 bases and J by 0 bases, 6 bases remained unmatched. Germline V gives CDR1 MNHNS, CDR2 SASEGT.

Details on this clonotype: This could be a read error, since a much larger clone is one nucleotide away. The chain links TRBV4-1 to TRBJ2-3; the D gene is possibly TRBD2 (6 bases). The germline V gene has CDR1 MGHRA and CDR2 YSYEKL. The CDR3 is 15 amino acids. CDR3 loop: CASSQSGLSKDTQYF. The CDR3 DNA reads TGCGCCAGCAGCCAATCAGGACTAAGCAAAGATACGCAGTATTTT.

This clonotype occurred many times. The chain uses TRBV6-1 and TRBJ2-7; possible D gene TRBD1, 5 bases. V was clipped by 7 bases and J by 2 bases, with 27 bases between them. CDR1 MNHNS and CDR2 SASEGT come from the germline V gene. There are 18 residues in the CDR3. The CDR3 region is CASNSQTNWAGSTYEQYF. The CDR3 DNA sequence: TGTGCCAGCAACTCCCAAACAAACTGGGCAGGGTCTACCTACGAGCAGTACTTC.

This clonotype was detected many times. The genes are TRBV27 and TRBJ1-4; D might be TRBD1 (5 bases). CDR3 length equals 16 residues. Deletions cut 2 bases from V and 0 bases from J, with 10 bases between. Germline V gene data show CDR1 as MNHEY and CDR2 as SMNVEV (reference sequence). The DNA for the CDR3 is TGTGCCAGCAGTTTAAGGGGTTCACCAACTAATGAAAAACTGTTTTTT. Its translation is CASSLRGSPTNEKLFF.

This clonotype was detected a few times. The chain combines TRBV30 with TRBJ1-2, with D maybe TRBD1 (5 bases). V dropped 2 bases and J dropped 4 bases, with 14 bases sitting between them. This CDR3 spans 14 amino acids. CDR1 and CDR2 (germline): GTSNPN, SVGIG (reference sequence). The CDR3 loop reads CAWSPWDGGYGYTF. The DNA of the CDR3 is TGTGCCTGGAGTCCGTGGGACGGAGGCTATGGCTACACCTTC.

In regard to this clonotype: A read error may be the cause here, since a much bigger clone is one base away. CDR3 nucleotides: TGCGCCAGCAGCCAAGAATTGGTAATGGCCAAGTACTTC. It codes for CASSQELVMAKYF. This chain uses TRBV4-1 with TRBJ2-5; D is uncertain. V shed 0 bases and J shed 12 bases, with 14 bases lying between them. This CDR3 spans 13 amino acids. Germline V gene lookup returns CDR1 MGHRA and CDR2 YSYEKL.

In the case of this clonotype: This could be a read error, since a much larger clone is one nucleotide away. The chain recombines TRBV4-1 with TRBJ1-3, with D possibly matching TRBD1 (6 bases). The CDR3 extends over 16 amino acids. Germline values: CDR1 MGHRA, CDR2 YSYEKL. V was cut by 3 bases and J by 1 base, with 13 bases left in between. The CDR3 DNA is TGCGCCAGCAGCCACGACGGGACATGGTCTGGAAACACCATATATTTT. It specifies CASSHDGTWSGNTIYF.

This chain connects TRBV4-1 to TRBJ2-7; 8 positions match TRBD2. The CDR3 runs 15 residues. CDR1 is MGHRA and CDR2 is YSYEKL in the germline V gene. The V gene end was trimmed by 5 bases and the J gene end by 12 bases; junction bases not matched to a gene: 18. The CDR3 DNA sequence: TGCGCCAGCAGCGTTAGCGGGGATCGCTACTACGGGCGGTACTTC. As protein: CASSVSGDRYYGRYF.

This clonotype came up a few times. V and J are TRBV19 and TRBJ2-1; maybe TRBD1 (7 bases). V was pared by 7 bases and J by 8 bases, with 24 bases between. This CDR3 is 16 amino acids long. Germline CDR1 LNHDA, CDR2 SQIVND (reference sequence). CDR3 protein: CASKGFGDRSGDEQFF. As DNA, the CDR3 is TGTGCCAGTAAGGGATTCGGGGACAGATCGGGGGATGAGCAGTTCTTC.

Of note for this clonotype: Since a much larger clone is just one base distant, this may be a read error. The chain uses TRBV19 and TRBJ2-1, with unresolved D. This CDR3 is built from 12 residues. Germline CDR1 and CDR2: LNHDA and SQIVND (reference sequence). V dropped 10 bases and J dropped 6 bases, with 13 bases sitting between them. CDR3 nucleotides: TGTGCCACCTCCCAGCTAAGCAATGAGCAGTTCTTC. Its translation: CATSQLSNEQFF.

The chain combines TRBV19 with TRBJ2-1; 8 positions agree with TRBD1. V lost 5 bases to trimming and J lost 8 bases; unmatched junction nucleotides: 5. The CDR3 runs 13 residues. CDR1 is LNHDA and CDR2 is SQIVND in the germline V gene (reference sequence). The CDR3 spells CASSSPTGDEQFF. Written as DNA, the CDR3 is TGTGCCAGTAGTTCGCCGACAGGGGATGAGCAGTTCTTC.

This clonotype was detected ten times or more. The rearrangement joins TRBV20-1 to TRBJ1-1, with D unresolved. Germline CDR1 is DFQATT and CDR2 is SNEGSKA (reference sequence). This CDR3 spans 13 amino acids. The V end was cut by 1 base, the J end by 1 base, with 7 bases between. The CDR3 coding sequence is TGCAGTGCTAGAGTCGGGAGGAACACTGAAGCTTTCTTT. It translates to CSARVGRNTEAFF.

Ten or more counts support this clonotype. The rearrangement links TRBV20-1 to TRBJ2-3; 11 bases agree with TRBD2. V lost 8 bases, J lost 4 bases, and 5 bases stayed unmatched. Per germline, CDR1 DFQATT and CDR2 SNEGSKA (reference sequence). The CDR3 consists of 13 residues. In nucleotides, the CDR3 is TGCAGTTGTCTAGCGGGAGGTTCAGATACGCAGTATTTT. This sequence encodes CSCLAGGSDTQYF.

This clonotype has a count of ten or more. The CDR3 protein is CSASTSGYNEQFF. The CDR3 nucleotides read TGCAGTGCTAGTACTAGCGGATACAATGAGCAGTTCTTC. The chain couples TRBV20-1 to TRBJ2-1; 8 bases agree with TRBD2. Germline CDR1 and CDR2: DFQATT and SNEGSKA (reference sequence). The CDR3 is 13 amino acids. With 3 bases clipped from V and 4 bases from J, the junction kept 2 bases outside the gene matches.

This clonotype was seen at least ten times. The V gene is TRBV6-2 or TRBV6-3, the J gene TRBJ2-1; possibly TRBD1 for D (6 bases). V was clipped by 2 bases and J by 1 base, with 15 bases between them. This CDR3 contains 17 residues. Per germline, CDR1 MNHEY and CDR2 SVGEGT. CDR3 in DNA: TGTGCCAGCAGTTACCCAAGGGACATAAATTCCTACAATGAGCAGTTCTTC. Its translation is CASSYPRDINSYNEQFF.

On this clonotype: A much larger clone differs by one base, so this may be a read error. This chain joins TRBV19 and TRBJ2-7; D may be TRBD1 or TRBD2 (5 bases each). CDR1 LNHDA and CDR2 SQIVND come from the germline V gene (reference sequence). With 5 bases removed from V and 2 bases from J, the gap between germline ends came to 16 bases. CDR3 size: 15 residues. The CDR3 reads CASSRPGRQAYEQYF. CDR3 sequence (DNA): TGTGCCAGTAGTCGGCCGGGACGGCAAGCCTACGAGCAGTACTTC.

This clonotype was counted between two and nine times. A much larger clone lies one base from this, so it may be a read error. This sequence joins TRBV7-6 and TRBJ2-5, with 12 bases fitting TRBD2. The CDR3 runs 15 residues. V shed 6 bases and J 12 bases; nucleotides not matched to a gene: 14. Per germline, CDR1 SGHVS and CDR2 FNYEAQ. The CDR3 region is CASSPLAGGSGAKYF. In DNA, the CDR3 is TGTGCCAGCAGTCCACTAGCGGGAGGCAGTGGGGCCAAGTACTTC.

This clonotype was seen repeatedly, ten times or more. The chain combines TRBV14 with TRBJ1-1; no clear D. V was cut by 3 bases and J by 4 bases, with 12 bases left in between. The CDR3 covers 14 residues. Germline V CDR1 and CDR2: SGHDN, FVKESK. The CDR3 bases are TGTGCCAGCAGCCAGATGTTACAGCTCACTGAAGCTTTCTTT. Translated: CASSQMLQLTEAFF.

This clonotype occurred many times. The chain joins TRBV19 to TRBJ1-2; 9 nucleotides match TRBD1. The CDR3 length is 13 residues. CDR1 is LNHDA and CDR2 is SQIVND in the germline V gene (reference sequence). The V and J ends lost 11 bases and 4 bases, in that order; junction bases with no gene match: 8. Here the CDR3 DNA reads TGTGCCTGCGCCGGGACAGGGACCTATGGCTACACCTTC. Its translation: CACAGTGTYGYTF.

A note on this clonotype: The conserved closing phenylalanine or tryptophan is absent in this CDR3, likely reflecting a read error. The V call is TRBV20-1, the J call TRBJ2-7; D is perhaps TRBD1 (6 bases). V was shortened by 6 bases and J by 2 bases, with 14 bases between the two germline ends. The CDR3 extends over 13 amino acids. CDR1 and CDR2 (germline): DFQATT, SNEGSKA (reference sequence). The CDR3 DNA is TGCAGTGCCACCGACAGGAGTACCTACGAGCAGTACCTC. Amino acids: CSATDRSTYEQYL.

This clonotype was observed at least ten times. The CDR3 DNA is TGCGCCAGCAGCCAGCGGCAGAACAATGAGCAGTTCTTC. Translation: CASSQRQNNEQFF. V usage is TRBV4-1 and J usage is TRBJ2-1; D ambiguous. V lost 3 bases to trimming and J lost 5 bases, with 8 bases between them. The germline V gene encodes CDR1 MGHRA and CDR2 YSYEKL. The CDR3 spans 13 residues.

This clonotype has a count of ten or more. V gene TRBV4-1 combines with J gene TRBJ2-1; no reliable D call. The germline V and J ends were trimmed by 5 bases and 8 bases, with 13 bases remaining between them. Germline loops: CDR1 MGHRA, CDR2 YSYEKL. The CDR3 spans 13 residues. The CDR3 here is CASSFETIDEQFF. As DNA, the CDR3 is TGCGCCAGCAGCTTTGAGACCATCGATGAGCAGTTCTTC.

This clonotype was seen repeatedly, ten times or more. CDR3 region: CASSESSGSFGNEQFF. The CDR3 nucleotides are TGCGCCAGCAGTGAGTCGTCCGGGAGTTTCGGCAATGAGCAGTTCTTC. The chain combines TRBV10-2 with TRBJ2-1; D is perhaps TRBD2 (6 bases). Germline CDR1 reads WSHSY; CDR2 reads SAAADI. The CDR3 runs 16 residues. Trimming left V 0 bases short and J 6 bases short, with 15 bases between.

This clonotype has just a few counts. This sequence joins TRBV5-1 and TRBJ1-1; D is ambiguous. Germline V gene data show CDR1 as SGHRS and CDR2 as YFSETQ. The CDR3 length is 17 residues. Trimming took off 2 bases at V and 0 bases at J, with 17 bases between the two ends. In DNA, the CDR3 is TGCGCCAGCAGCTTCCGCACGGGAACAATCATGAACACTGAAGCTTTCTTT. Encoded protein: CASSFRTGTIMNTEAFF.

Only a few counts were recorded for this clonotype. The genes are TRBV12-3 or TRBV12-4 and TRBJ1-2; 12 positions agree with TRBD1. The CDR3 has 15 residues. V gave up 5 bases and J gave up 3 bases; unmatched junction bases: 4. For the CDR3, the DNA is TGTGCCAGCAGTCCGGGGGACAGGGGGCACTATGGCTACACCTTC. It yields the protein CASSPGDRGHYGYTF.